This T cell receptor (beta chain) was observed in a study of T cells after yellow fever vaccination. Study overall: Any fraction with a low cell number was prepared using SMART-Seq v4 Ultra Low Input. Study-wide findings and caveats: Boosting was followed by the reappearance of most primary-vaccination clones (roughly 96% CD4, around 90% CD8).

Points on this clonotype: Its antigen is not known.

TCRdb analysed the 5' RACE reads with MiXCR anew, one entry per CDR3 protein. The sample lists a few hundred thousand distinct CDR3 sequences; 7% to 10% were seen once. The CDR3 length is 13 residues. The germline V gene encodes CDR1 SGHTA and CDR2 FQGNSA. Trimming removed 2 bases from V and 11 bases from J; junction bases left unmatched: 3. The source material was PBMCs, sampled more than 40 days after the first yellow fever vaccination. This TCR derives from a man aged 18 to 29 who received the YFV17D yellow fever vaccine. This chain connects TRBV7-2 to TRBJ1-4; 9 positions agree with TRBD1. Here the CDR3 DNA reads TGTGCCAGCAGCTTAAGGACAGGGGATAAACTGTTTTTT. It yields the protein CASSLRTGDKLFF.